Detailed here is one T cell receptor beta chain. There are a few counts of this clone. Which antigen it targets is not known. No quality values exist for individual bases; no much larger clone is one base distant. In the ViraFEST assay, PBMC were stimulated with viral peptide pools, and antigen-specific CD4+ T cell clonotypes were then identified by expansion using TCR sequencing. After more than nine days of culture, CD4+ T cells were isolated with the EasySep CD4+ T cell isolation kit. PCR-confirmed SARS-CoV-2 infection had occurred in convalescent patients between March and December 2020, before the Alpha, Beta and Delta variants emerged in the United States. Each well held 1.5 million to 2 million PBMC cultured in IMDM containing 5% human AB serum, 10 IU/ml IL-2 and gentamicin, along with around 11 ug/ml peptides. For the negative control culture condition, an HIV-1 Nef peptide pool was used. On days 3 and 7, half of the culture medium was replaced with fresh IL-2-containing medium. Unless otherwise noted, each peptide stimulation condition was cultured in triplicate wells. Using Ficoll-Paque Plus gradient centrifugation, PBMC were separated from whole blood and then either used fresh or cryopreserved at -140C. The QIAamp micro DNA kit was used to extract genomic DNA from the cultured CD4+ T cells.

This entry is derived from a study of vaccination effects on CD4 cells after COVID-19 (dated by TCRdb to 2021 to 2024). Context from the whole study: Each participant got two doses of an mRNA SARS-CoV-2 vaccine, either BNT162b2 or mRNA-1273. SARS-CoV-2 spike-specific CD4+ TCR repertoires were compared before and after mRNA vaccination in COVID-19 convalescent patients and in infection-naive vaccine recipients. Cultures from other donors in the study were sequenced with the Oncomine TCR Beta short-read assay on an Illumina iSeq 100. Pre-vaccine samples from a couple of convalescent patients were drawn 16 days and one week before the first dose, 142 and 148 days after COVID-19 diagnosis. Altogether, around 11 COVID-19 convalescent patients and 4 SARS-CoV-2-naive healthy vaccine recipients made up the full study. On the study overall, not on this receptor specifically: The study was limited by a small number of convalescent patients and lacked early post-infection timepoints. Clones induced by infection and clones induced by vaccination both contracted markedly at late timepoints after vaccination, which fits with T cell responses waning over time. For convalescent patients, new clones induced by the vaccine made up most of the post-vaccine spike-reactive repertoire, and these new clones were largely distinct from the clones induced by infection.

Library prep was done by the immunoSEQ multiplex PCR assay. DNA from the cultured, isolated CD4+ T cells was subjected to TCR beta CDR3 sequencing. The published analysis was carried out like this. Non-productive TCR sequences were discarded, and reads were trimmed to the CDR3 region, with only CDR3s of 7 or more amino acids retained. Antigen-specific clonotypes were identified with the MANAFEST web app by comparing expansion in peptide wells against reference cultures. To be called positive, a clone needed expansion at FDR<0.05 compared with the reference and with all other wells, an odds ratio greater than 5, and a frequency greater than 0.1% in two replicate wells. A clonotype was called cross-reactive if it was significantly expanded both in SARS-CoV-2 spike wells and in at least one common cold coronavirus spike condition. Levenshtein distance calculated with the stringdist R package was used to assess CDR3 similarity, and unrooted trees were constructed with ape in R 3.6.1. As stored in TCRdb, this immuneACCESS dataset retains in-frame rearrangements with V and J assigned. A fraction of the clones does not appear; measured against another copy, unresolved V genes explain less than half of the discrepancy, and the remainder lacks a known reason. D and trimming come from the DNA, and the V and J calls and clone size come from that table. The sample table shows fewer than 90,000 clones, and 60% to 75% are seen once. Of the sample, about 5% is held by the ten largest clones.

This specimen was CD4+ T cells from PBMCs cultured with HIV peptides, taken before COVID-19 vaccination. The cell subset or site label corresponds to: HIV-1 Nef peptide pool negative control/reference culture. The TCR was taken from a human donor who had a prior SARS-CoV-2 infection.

The nucleotides are TGTGCCAGCAGCCGCCTGGGGGTTAACTATGGCTACACCTTC. This translates into CASSRLGVNYGYTF. The sequence joins TRBV4-2 to TRBJ1-2; a tentative D call is TRBD1 (5 bases match). V lost 4 bases and J lost 1 base; the stretch between them is 10 bases long. As encoded in the germline V gene, CDR1 is LGHNA while CDR2 is YNFKEQ. The CDR3 covers 14 residues, taking in both the cysteine and the phenylalanine. The retained sequence is limited to the CDR3, 42 bases, with the frame set at the first base.